This T cell receptor beta chain was sequenced during a study of blood T cell repertoires in COVID-19. In the study overall: Specimens from acute and convalescent COVID-19 originated in the United States, Italy and Spain. Sources were T cells, B-cell-depleted T cells, or PBMCs; the material itself was cDNA or gDNA.

The CDR3 consists of 14 residues. Germline CDR1 LNHDA, CDR2 SQIVND (reference sequence). V was pared by 8 bases and J by 7 bases, with 11 bases of the junction left unmatched. Original processing methods: Amplification with reference gene primers provided the estimates of nucleated cell counts. Generated by immunoSEQ multiplex PCR, the TCRdb table keeps only in-frame clones and is missing some. V, J and clone size reflect that table, while D and trimming were determined from the DNA. The repertoire holds some 150,000 clones, with under 90% as singletons. This clone was counted only a few times. The receptor's source is a woman aged 60-75 years with active or convalescent COVID-19. Sequencing used peripheral blood. This rearrangement joins TRBV19 to TRBJ1-5; 7 nucleotides match TRBD1. The CDR3 nucleotides read TGTGCCAGTGTACAGGGGCTCCAAACGCAGCCCCAGCATTTT. The encoded protein is CASVQGLQTQPQHF.